This T cell receptor (beta chain) is from a study of CD8 T cells in Susac syndrome. RNA in amounts of roughly 0.5 to 1 ug was reverse transcribed with random hexamers. TCRdb processed the immunoSEQ multiplex PCR reads anew with MiXCR; each CDR3 protein has one entry. This sample has 150,000 to 200,000 distinct CDR3 sequences, with about 95% found just once. CDR1 MDHEN and CDR2 SYDVKM come from the germline V gene. The CDR3 consists of 13 residues. V was trimmed by 5 bases and J by 4 bases, leaving 9 bases between them. This receptor was taken from a human donor in good health. V usage is TRBV28 and J usage is TRBJ2-4; possible D gene TRBD2, 5 bases. Source material: CD4+ T cells from PBMCs. The CDR3: CASSLAGKNIQYF. In nucleotides, the CDR3 is TGTGCCAGCAGTCTTGCGGGTAAAAACATTCAGTACTTC.